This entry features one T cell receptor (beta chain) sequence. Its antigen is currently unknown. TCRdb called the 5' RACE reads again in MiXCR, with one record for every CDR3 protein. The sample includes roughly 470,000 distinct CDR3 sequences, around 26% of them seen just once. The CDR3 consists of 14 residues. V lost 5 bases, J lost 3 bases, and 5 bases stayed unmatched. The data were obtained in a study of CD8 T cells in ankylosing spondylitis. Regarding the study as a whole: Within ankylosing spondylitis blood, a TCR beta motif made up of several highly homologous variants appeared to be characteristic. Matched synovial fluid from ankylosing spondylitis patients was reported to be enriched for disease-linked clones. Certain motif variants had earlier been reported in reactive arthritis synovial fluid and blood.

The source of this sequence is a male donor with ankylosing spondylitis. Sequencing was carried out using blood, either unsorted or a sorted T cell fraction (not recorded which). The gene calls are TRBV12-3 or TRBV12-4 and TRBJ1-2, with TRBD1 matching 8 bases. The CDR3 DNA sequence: TGTGCCAGCAGTCCAGGGGGCAGTTACTATGGCTACACCTTC. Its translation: CASSPGGSYYGYTF.